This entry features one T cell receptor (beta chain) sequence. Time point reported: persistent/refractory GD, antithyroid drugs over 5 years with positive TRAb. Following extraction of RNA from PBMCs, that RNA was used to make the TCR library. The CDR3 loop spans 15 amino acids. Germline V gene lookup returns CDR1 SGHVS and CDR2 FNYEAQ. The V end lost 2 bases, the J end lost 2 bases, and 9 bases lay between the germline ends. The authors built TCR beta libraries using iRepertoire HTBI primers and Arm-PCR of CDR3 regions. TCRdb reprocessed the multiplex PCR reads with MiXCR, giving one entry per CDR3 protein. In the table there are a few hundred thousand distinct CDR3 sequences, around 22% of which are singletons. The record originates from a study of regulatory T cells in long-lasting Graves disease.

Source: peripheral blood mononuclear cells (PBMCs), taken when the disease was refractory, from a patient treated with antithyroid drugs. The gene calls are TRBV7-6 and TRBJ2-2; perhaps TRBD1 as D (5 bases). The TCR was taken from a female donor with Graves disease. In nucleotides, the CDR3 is TGTGCCAGCAGCTTAACAACAGGAAACACCGGGGAGCTGTTTTTT. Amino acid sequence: CASSLTTGNTGELFF.